One TCR beta chain is described in this entry. This entry is derived from a study of blood T cell repertoires in COVID-19. Overall study context: The study drew acute and convalescent COVID-19 samples from the United States, Italy and Spain. PBMCs, B-cell-depleted T cells, or T cells were the source of the cDNA or gDNA that made up the material.

The junction had 12 bases not matched to a gene; V was cut back by 4 bases and J by 2 bases. Germline V CDR1 and CDR2: SGHRS, YFSETQ. This CDR3 is built from 18 residues. Original processing methods: Cell counts per sample came from amplifying reference gene primers. Method: immunoSEQ multiplex PCR; TCRdb's copy keeps in-frame clones and lacks some. The V and J calls and clone size come from that table; D and trimming were worked out from the DNA. Of 180,000 or so clones in the sample, around 90% were seen once. The J gene is TRBJ2-2, the V gene TRBV5-1; 9 nucleotides align to TRBD1. The clonotype was recovered from a man aged 35 to 55 with acute or convalescent COVID-19. The sample was peripheral blood. For the CDR3, the DNA is TGCGCCAGCAGCAAACGCGGGACAGGGAGAGGAAACACCGGGGAGCTGTTTTTT. It yields the protein CASSKRGTGRGNTGELFF.